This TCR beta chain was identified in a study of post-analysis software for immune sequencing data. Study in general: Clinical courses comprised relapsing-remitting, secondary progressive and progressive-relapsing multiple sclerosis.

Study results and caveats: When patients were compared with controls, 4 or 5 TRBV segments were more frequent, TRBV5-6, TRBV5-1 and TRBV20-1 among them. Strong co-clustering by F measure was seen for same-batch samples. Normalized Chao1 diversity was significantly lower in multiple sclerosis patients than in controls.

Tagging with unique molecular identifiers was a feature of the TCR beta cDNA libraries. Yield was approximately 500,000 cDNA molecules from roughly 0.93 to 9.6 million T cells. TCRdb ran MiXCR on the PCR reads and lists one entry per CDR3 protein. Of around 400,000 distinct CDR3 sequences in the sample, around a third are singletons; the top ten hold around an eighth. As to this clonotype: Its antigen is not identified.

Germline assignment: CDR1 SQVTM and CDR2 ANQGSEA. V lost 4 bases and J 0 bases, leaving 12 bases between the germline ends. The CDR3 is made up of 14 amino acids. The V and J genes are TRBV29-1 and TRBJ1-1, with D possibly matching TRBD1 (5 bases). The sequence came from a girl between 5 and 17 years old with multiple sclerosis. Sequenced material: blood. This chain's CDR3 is CSVGKGTVNTEAFF. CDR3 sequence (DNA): TGCAGCGTTGGAAAGGGGACCGTGAACACTGAAGCTTTCTTT.